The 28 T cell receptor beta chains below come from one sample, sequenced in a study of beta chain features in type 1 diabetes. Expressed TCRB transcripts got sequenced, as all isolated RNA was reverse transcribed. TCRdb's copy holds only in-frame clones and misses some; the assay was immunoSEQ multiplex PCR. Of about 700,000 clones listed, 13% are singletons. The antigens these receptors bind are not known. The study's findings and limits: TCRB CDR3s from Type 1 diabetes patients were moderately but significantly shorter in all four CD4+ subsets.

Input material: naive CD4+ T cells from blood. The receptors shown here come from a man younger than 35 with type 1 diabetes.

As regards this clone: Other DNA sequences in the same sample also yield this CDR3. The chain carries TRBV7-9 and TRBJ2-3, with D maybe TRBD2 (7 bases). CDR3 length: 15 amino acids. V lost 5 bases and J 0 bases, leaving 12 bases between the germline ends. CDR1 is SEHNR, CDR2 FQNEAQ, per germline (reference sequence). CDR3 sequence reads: CASSPRGPSTDTQYF. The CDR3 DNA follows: TGTGCCAGCAGCCCGCGGGGGCCTAGCACAGATACGCAGTATTTT.

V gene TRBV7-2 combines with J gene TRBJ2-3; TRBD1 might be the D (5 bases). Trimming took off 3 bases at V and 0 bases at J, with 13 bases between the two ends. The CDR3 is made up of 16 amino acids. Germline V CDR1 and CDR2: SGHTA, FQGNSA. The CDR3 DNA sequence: TGTGCCAGCAGCTTGGAGAGACAGACTAGCACAGATACGCAGTATTTT. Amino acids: CASSLERQTSTDTQYF.

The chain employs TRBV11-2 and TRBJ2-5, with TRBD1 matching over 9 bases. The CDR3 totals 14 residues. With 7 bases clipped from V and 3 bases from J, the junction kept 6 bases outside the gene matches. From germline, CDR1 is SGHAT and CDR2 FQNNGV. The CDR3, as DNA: TGTGCCAGCACCTCGGACAGGGGTGAAGAGACCCAGTACTTC. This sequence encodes CASTSDRGEETQYF.

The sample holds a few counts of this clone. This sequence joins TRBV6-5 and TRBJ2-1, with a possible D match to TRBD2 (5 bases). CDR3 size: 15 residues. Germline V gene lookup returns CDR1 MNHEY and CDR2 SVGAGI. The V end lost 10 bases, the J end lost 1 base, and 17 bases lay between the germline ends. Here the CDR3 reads CATTSGLRSYNEQFF. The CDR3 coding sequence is TGTGCCACAACCTCGGGGTTAAGGTCCTACAATGAGCAGTTCTTC.

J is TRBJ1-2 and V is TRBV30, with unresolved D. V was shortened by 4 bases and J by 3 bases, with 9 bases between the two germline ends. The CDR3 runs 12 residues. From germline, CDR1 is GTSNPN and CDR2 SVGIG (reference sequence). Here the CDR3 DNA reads TGTGCCTGGATTAGGATTGACTATGGCTACACCTTC. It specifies CAWIRIDYGYTF.

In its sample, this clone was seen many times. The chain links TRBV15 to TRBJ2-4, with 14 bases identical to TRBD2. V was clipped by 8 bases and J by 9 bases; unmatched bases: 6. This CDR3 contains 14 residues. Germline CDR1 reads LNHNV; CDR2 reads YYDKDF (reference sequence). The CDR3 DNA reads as TGTGCCACCGGGACTAGCGGGGGCACGGGCATTCAGTACTTC. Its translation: CATGTSGGTGIQYF.

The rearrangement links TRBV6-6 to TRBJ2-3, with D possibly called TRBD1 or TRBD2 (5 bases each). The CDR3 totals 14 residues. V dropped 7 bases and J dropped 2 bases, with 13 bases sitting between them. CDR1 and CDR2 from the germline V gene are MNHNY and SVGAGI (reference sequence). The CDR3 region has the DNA TGTGCCAGCACCCCGGGGCTCTACACAGATACGCAGTATTTT. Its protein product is CASTPGLYTDTQYF.

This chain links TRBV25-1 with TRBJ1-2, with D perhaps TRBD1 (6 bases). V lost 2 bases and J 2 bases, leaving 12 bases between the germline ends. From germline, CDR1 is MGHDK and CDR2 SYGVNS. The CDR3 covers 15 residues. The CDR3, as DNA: TGTGCCAGCAGTGAACCGGGACAAGGAAACTATGGCTACACCTTC. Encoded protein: CASSEPGQGNYGYTF.

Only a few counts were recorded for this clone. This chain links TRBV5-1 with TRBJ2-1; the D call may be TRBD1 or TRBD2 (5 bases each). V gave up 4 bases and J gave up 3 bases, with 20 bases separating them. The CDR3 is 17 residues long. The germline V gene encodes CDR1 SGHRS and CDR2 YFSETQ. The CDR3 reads CASSPLAFGGFYNEQFF. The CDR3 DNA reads TGCGCCAGCAGCCCATTAGCTTTTGGGGGATTCTACAATGAGCAGTTCTTC.

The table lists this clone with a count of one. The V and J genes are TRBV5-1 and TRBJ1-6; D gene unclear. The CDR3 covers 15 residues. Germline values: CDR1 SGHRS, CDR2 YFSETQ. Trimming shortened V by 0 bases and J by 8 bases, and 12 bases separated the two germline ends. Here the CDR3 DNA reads TGCGCCAGCAGCTTGGTTCGGGGAAAGGATTCACCCCTCCACTTT. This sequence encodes CASSLVRGKDSPLHF.

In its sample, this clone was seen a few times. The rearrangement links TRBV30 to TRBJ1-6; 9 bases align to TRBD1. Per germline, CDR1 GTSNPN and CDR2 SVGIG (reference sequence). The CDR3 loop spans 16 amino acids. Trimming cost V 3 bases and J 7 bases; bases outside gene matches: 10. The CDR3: CAWSPGQGLGNSPLHF. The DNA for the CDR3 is TGTGCCTGGAGCCCCGGACAGGGGCTTGGCAATTCACCCCTCCACTTT.

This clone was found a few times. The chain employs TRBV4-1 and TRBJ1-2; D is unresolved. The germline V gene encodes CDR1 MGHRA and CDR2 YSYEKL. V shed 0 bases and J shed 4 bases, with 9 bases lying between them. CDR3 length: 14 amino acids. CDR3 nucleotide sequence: TGCGCCAGCAGCCAAGATGTAGTCATCTATGGCTACACCTTC. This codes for CASSQDVVIYGYTF.

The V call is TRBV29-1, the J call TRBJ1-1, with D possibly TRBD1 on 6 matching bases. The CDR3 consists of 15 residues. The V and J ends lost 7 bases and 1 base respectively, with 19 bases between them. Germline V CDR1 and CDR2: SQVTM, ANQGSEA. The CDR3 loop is CSGINRVYTNTEAFF. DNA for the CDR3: TGCAGCGGGATCAACAGGGTCTATACGAACACTGAAGCTTTCTTT.

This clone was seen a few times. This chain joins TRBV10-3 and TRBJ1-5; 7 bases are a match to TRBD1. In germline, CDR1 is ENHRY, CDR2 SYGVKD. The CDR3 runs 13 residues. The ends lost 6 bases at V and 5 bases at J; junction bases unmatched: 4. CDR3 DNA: TGTGCCATCAGACCCGACAGGGATCAGCCCCAGCATTTT. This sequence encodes CAIRPDRDQPQHF.

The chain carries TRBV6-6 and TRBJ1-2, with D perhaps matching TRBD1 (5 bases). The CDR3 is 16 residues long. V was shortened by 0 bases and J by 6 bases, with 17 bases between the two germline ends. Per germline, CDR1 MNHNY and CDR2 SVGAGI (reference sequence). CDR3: CASSYSDSGLFHGYTF. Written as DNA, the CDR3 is TGTGCCAGCAGTTACTCCGACAGCGGTCTTTTCCATGGCTACACCTTC.

CDR3 in amino acids: CASRDSVYEQYF. CDR3 bases: TGTGCCAGTAGAGACAGCGTCTACGAGCAGTACTTC. J is TRBJ2-7 and V is TRBV19, with D perhaps matching TRBD1 (5 bases). Deletions cut 6 bases from V and 3 bases from J, with 9 bases between. Germline CDR1 LNHDA, CDR2 SQIVND (reference sequence). The CDR3 extends over 12 amino acids. The full variable domain, rest sourced from reference TRBV19 and TRBJ2-7, is DGGITQSPKYLFRKEGQNVTLSCEQNLNHDAMYWYRQDPGQGLRLIYYSQIVNDFQKGDIAEGYSVSREKKESFPLTVTSAQKNPTAFYLCASRDSVYEQYFGPGTRLTVT.

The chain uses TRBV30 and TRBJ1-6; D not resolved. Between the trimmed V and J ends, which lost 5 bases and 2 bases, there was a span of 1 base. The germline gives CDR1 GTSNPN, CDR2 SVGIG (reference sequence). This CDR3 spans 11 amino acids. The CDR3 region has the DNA TGTGCCTGGGCCTATAATTCACCCCTCCACTTT. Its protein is CAWAYNSPLHF. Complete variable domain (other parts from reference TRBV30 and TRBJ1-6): SQTIHQWPATLVQPVGSPLSLECTVEGTSNPNLYWYRQAAGRGLQLLFYSVGIGQISSEVPQNLSASRPQDRQFILSSKKLLLSDSGFYLCAWAYNSPLHFGNGTRLTVT.

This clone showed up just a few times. CDR3 in amino acids: CASSLDRVSLHF. The CDR3 nucleotides read TGTGCCAGCAGTCTTGACCGGGTTTCCCTCCACTTT. The chain has TRBV6-5 and TRBJ1-6, with unresolved D. Trimming cost V 5 bases and J 14 bases, with 13 bases left between them. CDR3 size: 12 residues. Germline CDR1 reads MNHEY; CDR2 reads SVGAGI.

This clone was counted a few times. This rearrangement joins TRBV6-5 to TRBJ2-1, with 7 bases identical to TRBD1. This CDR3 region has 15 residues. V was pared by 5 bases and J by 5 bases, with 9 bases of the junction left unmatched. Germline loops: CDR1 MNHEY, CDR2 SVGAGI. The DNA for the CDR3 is TGTGCCAGCAGTCGACAGGGATTGATCAACAATGAGCAGTTCTTC. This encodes CASSRQGLINNEQFF.

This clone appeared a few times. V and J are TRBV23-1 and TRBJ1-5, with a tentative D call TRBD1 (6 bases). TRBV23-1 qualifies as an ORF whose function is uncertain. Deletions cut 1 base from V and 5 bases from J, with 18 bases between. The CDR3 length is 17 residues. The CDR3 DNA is TGCGCCAGCAGTCAATACAGGGTGGGAGGGCCCCATCAGCCCCAGCATTTT. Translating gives CASSQYRVGGPHQPQHF.

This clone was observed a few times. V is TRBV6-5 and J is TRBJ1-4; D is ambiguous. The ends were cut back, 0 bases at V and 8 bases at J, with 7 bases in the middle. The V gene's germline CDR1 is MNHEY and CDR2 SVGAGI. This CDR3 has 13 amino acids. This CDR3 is CASSYSTREKLFF. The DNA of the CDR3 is TGTGCCAGCAGTTACTCGACACGGGAAAAACTGTTTTTT.

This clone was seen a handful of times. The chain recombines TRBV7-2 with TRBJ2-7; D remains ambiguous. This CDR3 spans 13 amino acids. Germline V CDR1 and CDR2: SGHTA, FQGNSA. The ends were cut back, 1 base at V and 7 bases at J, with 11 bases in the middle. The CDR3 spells CASSLGPVREQYF. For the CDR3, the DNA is TGTGCCAGCAGCTTAGGCCCCGTTCGGGAGCAGTACTTC.

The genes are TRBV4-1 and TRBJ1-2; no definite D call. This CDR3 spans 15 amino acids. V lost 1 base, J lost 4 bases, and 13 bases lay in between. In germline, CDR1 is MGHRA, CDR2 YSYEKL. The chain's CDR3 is CASSQVRRAPYGYTF. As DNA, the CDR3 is TGCGCCAGCAGCCAAGTAAGACGGGCCCCCTATGGCTACACCTTC.

Written as DNA, the CDR3 is TGCGCCAGCAGCCAAGTCAAAGACAGGATCACTGAAGCTTTCTTT. As protein: CASSQVKDRITEAFF. The rearrangement joins TRBV4-1 to TRBJ1-1, with TRBD1 as a possible D gene (6 bases). V lost 1 base to trimming and J lost 4 bases, with 13 bases between them. Germline V lookup: CDR1 MGHRA, CDR2 YSYEKL. This CDR3 has 15 amino acids.

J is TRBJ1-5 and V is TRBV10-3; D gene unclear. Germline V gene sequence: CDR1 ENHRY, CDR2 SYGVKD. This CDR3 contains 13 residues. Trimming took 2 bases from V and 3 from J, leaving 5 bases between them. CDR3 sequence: CAISEEANQPQHF. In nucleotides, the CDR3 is TGTGCCATCAGTGAGGAGGCCAATCAGCCCCAGCATTTT.

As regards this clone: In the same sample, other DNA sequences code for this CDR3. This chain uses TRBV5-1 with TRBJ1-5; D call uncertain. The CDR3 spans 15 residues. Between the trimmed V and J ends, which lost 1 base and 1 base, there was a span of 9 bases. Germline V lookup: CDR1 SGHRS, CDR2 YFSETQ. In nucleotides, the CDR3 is TGCGCCAGCAGCTTGTTTGGAGACAGCAATCAGCCCCAGCATTTT. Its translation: CASSLFGDSNQPQHF.

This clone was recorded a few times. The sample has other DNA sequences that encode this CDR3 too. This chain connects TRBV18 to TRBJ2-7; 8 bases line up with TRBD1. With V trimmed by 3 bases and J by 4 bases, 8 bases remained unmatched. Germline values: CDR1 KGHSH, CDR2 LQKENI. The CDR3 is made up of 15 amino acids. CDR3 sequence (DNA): TGTGCCAGCTCACCTCCCGGGCAGGGGGCTTACGAGCAGTACTTC. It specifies CASSPPGQGAYEQYF.

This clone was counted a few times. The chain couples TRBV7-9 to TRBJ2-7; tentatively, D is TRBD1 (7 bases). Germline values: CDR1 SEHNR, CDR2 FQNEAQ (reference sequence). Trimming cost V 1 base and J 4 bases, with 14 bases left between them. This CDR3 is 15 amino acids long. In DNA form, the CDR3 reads TGTGCCAGCAGCTTAGGGGGGGACAGATCATACGAGCAGTACTTC. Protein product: CASSLGGDRSYEQYF.